A single sample gave rise to the 16 T cell receptor beta chains below, sequenced in a study of OX40 agonist ivuxolimab in advanced cancers. The method was immunoSEQ multiplex PCR; TCRdb's version includes in-frame clones alone and lacks a portion of them. Seen here are over 35,000 clones, 85% to 90% observed once, and the top ten hold approximately 5%. The sequencing here drew on CD4+ or CD8+ T cells sorted from blood, taken in a trial of the OX40 agonist ivuxolimab. All receptors derive from an adult with an advanced solid tumor such as melanoma, head and neck, liver or kidney cancer.

CDR3 sequence reads: CASSPLRLAKNIQYF. The CDR3 DNA reads as TGTGCCAGCAGTCCCCTAAGGTTAGCCAAAAACATTCAGTACTTC. The chain employs TRBV28 and TRBJ2-4; the D is unclear. From germline, CDR1 is MDHEN and CDR2 SYDVKM. The CDR3 sequence is 15 residues long. Deletions cut 5 bases from V and 0 bases from J, with 11 bases between. Looking up the rest from reference TRBV28 and TRBJ2-4 gives the full variable domain: DVKVTQSSRYLVKRTGEKVFLECVQDMDHENMFWYRQDPGLGLRLIYFSYDVKMKEKGDIPEGYSVSREKKERFSLILESASTNQTSMYLCASSPLRLAKNIQYFGAGTRLSVL.

V is TRBV6-5 and J is TRBJ2-1, with 10 bases lining up with TRBD1. The trim removed 5 bases at V and 5 bases at J, leaving 0 bases unmatched. Germline V gene data show CDR1 as MNHEY and CDR2 as SVGAGI. The CDR3 contains 13 residues. The CDR3 region is CASSGQGDNEQFF. CDR3 sequence (DNA): TGTGCCAGCAGTGGACAGGGGGACAATGAGCAGTTCTTC.

The chain employs TRBV27 and TRBJ2-3; 9 positions match TRBD1. Per the germline V gene, CDR1 is MNHEY and CDR2 is SMNVEV (reference sequence). V gave up 5 bases and J gave up 5 bases; unmatched junction bases: 11. CDR3 length: 16 residues. CDR3 nucleotides: TGTGCCAGCAGTACCAACACGGGACAGGGCATAGATACGCAGTATTTT. This codes for CASSTNTGQGIDTQYF.

V gene TRBV19 combines with J gene TRBJ2-7; the D gene is possibly TRBD1 (5 bases). The germline V gene has CDR1 LNHDA and CDR2 SQIVND (reference sequence). The CDR3 sequence is 16 residues long. V shed 1 base and J shed 0 bases, with 13 bases lying between them. The CDR3 DNA is TGTGCCAGTAGTATAGTGTACAGGCACGTCTCCTACGAGCAGTACTTC. Translating gives CASSIVYRHVSYEQYF.

V is TRBV7-9 and J is TRBJ1-1, with D possibly being TRBD1 (5 bases). V lost 3 bases, J lost 0 bases, and 8 bases lay in between. Germline V CDR1 and CDR2: SEHNR, FQNEAQ (reference sequence). The length of the CDR3 is 14 residues. The CDR3 nucleotides are TGTGCCAGCAGCTTCGGGACGCTGAACACTGAAGCTTTCTTT. It encodes CASSFGTLNTEAFF.

The chain combines TRBV11-2 with TRBJ2-7, with D hard to call. The CDR3 extends over 14 amino acids. V lost 0 bases and J 5 bases, leaving 11 bases between the germline ends. The germline gives CDR1 SGHAT, CDR2 FQNNGV. The CDR3 protein is CASSLEPFRDEQYF. CDR3 nucleotide sequence: TGTGCCAGCAGCTTAGAGCCCTTTCGGGACGAGCAGTACTTC.

This clone was detected a few times. The junction departs from germline at one end; a sequencing error may be responsible. V gene TRBV30 combines with J gene TRBJ1-1; D unclear. Per the germline V gene, CDR1 is GTSNPN and CDR2 is SVGIG (reference sequence). This CDR3 is built from 12 residues. The CDR3 region is CAWSRGNPEAFF. The CDR3 DNA is TGTGCCTGGAGTAGAGGGAACCCTGAAGCTTTCTTT.

The chain couples TRBV13 to TRBJ2-2, with TRBD2 matching 11 bases. CDR1 PRHDT and CDR2 FYEKMQ come from the germline V gene (reference sequence). The V and J ends lost 5 bases and 6 bases, in that order; junction bases with no gene match: 5. The CDR3 contains 15 residues. Here the CDR3 reads CASSDSGRAPGELFF. CDR3 sequence (DNA): TGTGCCAGCAGCGATAGCGGGAGGGCCCCCGGGGAGCTGTTTTTT.

The chain recombines TRBV28 with TRBJ2-2, with D unresolved. Trimming took 4 bases from V and 5 from J, leaving 14 bases between them. The CDR3 is 15 residues long. CDR1 is MDHEN, CDR2 SYDVKM, per germline. The CDR3 DNA reads TGTGCCAGCAGTTCCCCGAGACCCGGAACCGGGGAGCTGTTTTTT. Translated: CASSSPRPGTGELFF.

The chain carries TRBV19 and TRBJ2-7, with D possibly TRBD1 on 6 matching bases. The CDR3 runs to 15 residues. V lost 6 bases and J 0 bases, leaving 15 bases between the germline ends. Germline V lookup: CDR1 LNHDA, CDR2 SQIVND (reference sequence). Written as DNA, the CDR3 is TGTGCCAGTAGCAGGACAGATCCCAGCTCCTACGAGCAGTACTTC. This sequence encodes CASSRTDPSSYEQYF.

The gene calls are TRBV7-3 and TRBJ2-2; possibly TRBD1 for D (5 bases). This CDR3 is 17 amino acids long. The V end was cut by 5 bases, the J end by 0 bases, with 16 bases between. Germline V gives CDR1 SGHTA, CDR2 FQGTGA. In DNA form, the CDR3 reads TGTGCCAGCAGCCCAACATCAGGGCGGACGAACACCGGGGAGCTGTTTTTT. It translates to CASSPTSGRTNTGELFF.

DNA for the CDR3: TGTGCCAGTAGTTCAATTCTCAACATCAACTATGGCTACACCTTC. This sequence encodes CASSSILNINYGYTF. J is TRBJ1-2 and V is TRBV19, with D hard to call. The germline V and J ends were trimmed by 5 bases and 2 bases, with 15 bases remaining between them. From germline, CDR1 is LNHDA and CDR2 SQIVND (reference sequence). The CDR3 length is 15 residues. Drawing the rest from reference TRBV19 and TRBJ1-2, the complete variable domain is DGGITQSPKYLFRKEGQNVTLSCEQNLNHDAMYWYRQDPGQGLRLIYYSQIVNDFQKGDIAEGYSVSREKKESFPLTVTSAQKNPTAFYLCASSSILNINYGYTFGSGTRLTVV.

A word on this clone: Relative to the germline gene, one junction end is altered; a read error may explain this. V is TRBV6-6 and J is TRBJ2-1, with TRBD2 identical over 12 bases. Germline CDR1 MNHNY, CDR2 SVGAGI (reference sequence). CDR3 size: 16 residues. CDR3 DNA: TGTGCCAGCAGTGACTCGGGACTAGCGGGCTCCAATGAGCAGTTCTTC. This translates into CASSDSGLAGSNEQFF.

CDR3 sequence: CASSLWQARETQYF. The CDR3 coding sequence is TGTGCCAGCAGCCTGTGGCAGGCGCGAGAGACCCAGTACTTC. V usage is TRBV7-9 and J usage is TRBJ2-5; D is ambiguous. Trimming took off 5 bases at V and 4 bases at J, with 14 bases between the two ends. The germline V gene encodes CDR1 SEHNR and CDR2 FQNEAQ (reference sequence). The CDR3 has 14 amino acids.

V usage is TRBV28 and J usage is TRBJ2-7; 9 bases are shared with TRBD1. The CDR3 consists of 15 residues. V shed 6 bases, J shed 3 bases, and the junction held 9 bases outside the gene matches. From germline, CDR1 is MDHEN and CDR2 SYDVKM. The DNA of the CDR3 is TGTGCCAGCAGCCTTCCGGGACAGGGCTTCTACGAGCAGTACTTC. Its translation: CASSLPGQGFYEQYF.

V gene TRBV9 combines with J gene TRBJ2-1; TRBD2 agrees at 10 bases. CDR1 and CDR2 (germline): SGDLS, YYNGEE. J lost 7 bases, V lost 4 bases, and 8 bases had no gene match. The CDR3 spans 15 residues. CDR3 sequence reads: CASSPLLAGVNEQFF. The CDR3 bases are TGTGCCAGCAGCCCTCTTCTAGCGGGAGTGAATGAGCAGTTCTTC.